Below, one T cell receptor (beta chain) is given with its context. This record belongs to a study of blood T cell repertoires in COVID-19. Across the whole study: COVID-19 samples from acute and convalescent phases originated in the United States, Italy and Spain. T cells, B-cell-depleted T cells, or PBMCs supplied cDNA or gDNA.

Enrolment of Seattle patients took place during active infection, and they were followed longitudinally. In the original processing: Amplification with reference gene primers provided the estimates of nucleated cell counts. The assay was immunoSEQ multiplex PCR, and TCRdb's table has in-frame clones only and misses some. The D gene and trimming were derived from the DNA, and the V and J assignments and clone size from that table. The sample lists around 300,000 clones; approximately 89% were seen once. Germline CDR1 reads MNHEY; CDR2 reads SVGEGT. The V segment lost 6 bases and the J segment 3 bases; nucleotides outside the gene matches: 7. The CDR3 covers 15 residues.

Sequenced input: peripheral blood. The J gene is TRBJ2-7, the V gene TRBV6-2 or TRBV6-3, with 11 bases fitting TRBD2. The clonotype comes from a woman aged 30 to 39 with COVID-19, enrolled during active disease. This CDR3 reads CASSHRTSGYYEQYF. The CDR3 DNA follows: TGTGCCAGCAGCCACAGGACTAGCGGGTACTACGAGCAGTACTTC.